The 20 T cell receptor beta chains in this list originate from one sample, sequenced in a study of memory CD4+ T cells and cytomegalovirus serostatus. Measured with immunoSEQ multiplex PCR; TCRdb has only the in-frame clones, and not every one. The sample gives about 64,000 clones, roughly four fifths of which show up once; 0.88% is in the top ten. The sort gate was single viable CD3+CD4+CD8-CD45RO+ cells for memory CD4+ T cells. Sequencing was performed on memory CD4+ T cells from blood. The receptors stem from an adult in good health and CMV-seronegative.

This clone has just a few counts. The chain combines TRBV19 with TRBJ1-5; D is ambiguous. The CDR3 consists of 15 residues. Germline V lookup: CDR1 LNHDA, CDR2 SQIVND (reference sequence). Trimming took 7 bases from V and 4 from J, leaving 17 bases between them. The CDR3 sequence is CASKAESGGNQPQHF. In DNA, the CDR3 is TGTGCCAGTAAGGCGGAATCAGGAGGGAATCAGCCCCAGCATTTT.

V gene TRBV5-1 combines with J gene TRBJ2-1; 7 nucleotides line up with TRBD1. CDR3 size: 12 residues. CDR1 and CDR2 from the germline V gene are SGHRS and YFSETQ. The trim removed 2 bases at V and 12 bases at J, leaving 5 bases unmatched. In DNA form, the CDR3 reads TGCGCCAGCAGCTTAGACAGGGAAGGGCAGTTCTTC. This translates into CASSLDREGQFF.

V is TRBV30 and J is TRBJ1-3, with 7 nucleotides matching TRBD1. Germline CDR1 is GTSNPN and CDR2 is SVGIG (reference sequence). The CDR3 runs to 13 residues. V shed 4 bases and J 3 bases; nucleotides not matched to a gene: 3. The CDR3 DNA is TGTGCCTGGACTAGGGGGCTTGGAAACACCATATATTTT. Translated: CAWTRGLGNTIYF.

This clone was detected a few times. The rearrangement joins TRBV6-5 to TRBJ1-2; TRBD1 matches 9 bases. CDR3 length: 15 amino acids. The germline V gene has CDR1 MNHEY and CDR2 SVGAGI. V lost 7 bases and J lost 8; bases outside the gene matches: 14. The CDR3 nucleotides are TGTGCCAGCACTGCCCTTACAGGGGGCTTGAGCGGCTACACCTTC. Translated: CASTALTGGLSGYTF.

The CDR3 loop is CASSPRTGEANYGYTF. In nucleotides, the CDR3 is TGTGCCAGCAGCCCTCGGACAGGGGAAGCTAACTATGGCTACACCTTC. This chain connects TRBV9 to TRBJ1-2, with 9 bases identical to TRBD1. V lost 4 bases to trimming and J lost 0 bases; unmatched junction nucleotides: 7. Germline loops: CDR1 SGDLS, CDR2 YYNGEE. This CDR3 has 16 amino acids. The complete variable domain, with remaining parts taken from reference TRBV9 and TRBJ1-2, reads DSGVTQTPKHLITATGQRVTLRCSPRSGDLSVYWYQQSLDQGLQFLIQYYNGEERAKGNILERFSAQQFPDLHSELNLSSLELGDSALYFCASSPRTGEANYGYTFGSGTRLTVV.

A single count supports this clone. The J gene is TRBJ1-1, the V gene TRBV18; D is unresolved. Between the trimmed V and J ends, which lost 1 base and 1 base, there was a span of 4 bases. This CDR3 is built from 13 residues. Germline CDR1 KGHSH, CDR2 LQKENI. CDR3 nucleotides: TGTGCCAGCTCACCACGGGAGAACACTGAAGCTTTCTTT. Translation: CASSPRENTEAFF.

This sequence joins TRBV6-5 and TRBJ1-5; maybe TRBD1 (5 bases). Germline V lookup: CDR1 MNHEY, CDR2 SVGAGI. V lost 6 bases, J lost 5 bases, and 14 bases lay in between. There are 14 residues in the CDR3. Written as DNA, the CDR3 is TGTGCCAGCAGCCCGCTTTGGGGGGATCAGCCCCAGCATTTT. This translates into CASSPLWGDQPQHF.

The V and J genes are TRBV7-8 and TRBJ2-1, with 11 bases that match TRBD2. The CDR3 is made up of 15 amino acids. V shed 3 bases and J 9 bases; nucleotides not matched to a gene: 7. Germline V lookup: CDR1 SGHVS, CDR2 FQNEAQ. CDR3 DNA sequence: TGTGCCAGCAGCTTGGGACTAGCGGAAGTGGGTGAGCAGTTCTTC. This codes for CASSLGLAEVGEQFF.

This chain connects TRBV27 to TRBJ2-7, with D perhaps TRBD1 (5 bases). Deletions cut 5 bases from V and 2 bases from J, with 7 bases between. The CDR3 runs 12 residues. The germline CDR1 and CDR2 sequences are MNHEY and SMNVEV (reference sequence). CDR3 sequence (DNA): TGTGCCAGCAGTGGGGCCGCCTACGAGCAGTACTTC. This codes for CASSGAAYEQYF.

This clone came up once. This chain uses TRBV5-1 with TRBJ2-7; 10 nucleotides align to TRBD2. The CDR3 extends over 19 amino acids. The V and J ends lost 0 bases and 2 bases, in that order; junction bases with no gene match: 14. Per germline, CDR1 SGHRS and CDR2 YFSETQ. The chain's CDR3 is CASSLATASGSRSPYEQYF. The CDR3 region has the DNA TGCGCCAGCAGCTTGGCCACGGCTAGCGGGAGTAGGAGCCCCTACGAGCAGTACTTC.

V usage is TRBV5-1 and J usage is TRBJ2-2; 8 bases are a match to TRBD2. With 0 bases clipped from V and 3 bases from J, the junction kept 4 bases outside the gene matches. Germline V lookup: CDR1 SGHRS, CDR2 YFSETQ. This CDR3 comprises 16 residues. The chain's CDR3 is CASSLDTGGYTGELFF. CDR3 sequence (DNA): TGCGCCAGCAGCTTGGATACGGGGGGGTACACCGGGGAGCTGTTTTTT.

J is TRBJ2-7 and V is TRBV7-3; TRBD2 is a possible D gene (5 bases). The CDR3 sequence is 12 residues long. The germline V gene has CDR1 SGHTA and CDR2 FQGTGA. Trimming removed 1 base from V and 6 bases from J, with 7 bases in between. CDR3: CASSLIEGEQYF. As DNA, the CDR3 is TGTGCCAGCAGCTTAATTGAGGGCGAGCAGTACTTC.

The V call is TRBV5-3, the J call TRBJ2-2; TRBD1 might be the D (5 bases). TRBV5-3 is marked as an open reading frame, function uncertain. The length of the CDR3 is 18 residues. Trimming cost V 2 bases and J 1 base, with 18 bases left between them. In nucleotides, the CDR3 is TGTGCCAGAAGCTTACCTCGGGCAGGGCAAAGGAACACCGGGGAGCTGTTTTTT. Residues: CARSLPRAGQRNTGELFF.

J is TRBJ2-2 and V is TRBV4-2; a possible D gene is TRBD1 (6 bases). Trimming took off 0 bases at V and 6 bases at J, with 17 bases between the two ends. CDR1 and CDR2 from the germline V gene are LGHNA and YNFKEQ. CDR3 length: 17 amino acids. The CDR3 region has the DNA TGTGCCAGCAGCCAAGATACGCAGCGGACAGTCCCCGGGGAGCTGTTTTTT. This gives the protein CASSQDTQRTVPGELFF.

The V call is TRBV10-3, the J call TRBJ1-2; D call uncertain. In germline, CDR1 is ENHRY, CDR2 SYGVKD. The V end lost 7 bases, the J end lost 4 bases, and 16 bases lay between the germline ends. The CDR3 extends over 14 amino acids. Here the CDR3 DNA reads TGTGCCATCACCGGCAGCGCCGGACCCTATGGCTACACCTTC. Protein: CAITGSAGPYGYTF.

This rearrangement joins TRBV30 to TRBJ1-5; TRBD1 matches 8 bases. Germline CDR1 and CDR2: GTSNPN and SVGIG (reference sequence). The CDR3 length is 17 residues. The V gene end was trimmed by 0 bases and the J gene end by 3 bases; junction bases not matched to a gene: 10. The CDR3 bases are TGTGCCTGGAGTGTACCTTTGGACAGGGCATACAATCAGCCCCAGCATTTT. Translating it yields CAWSVPLDRAYNQPQHF.

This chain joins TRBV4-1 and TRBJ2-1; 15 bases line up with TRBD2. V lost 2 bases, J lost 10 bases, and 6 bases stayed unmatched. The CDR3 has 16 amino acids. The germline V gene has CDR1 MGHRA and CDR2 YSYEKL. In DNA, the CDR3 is TGCGCCAGCAGCCAACGGACTAGCGGGGGGGCTGGGGAGCAGTTCTTC. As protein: CASSQRTSGGAGEQFF.

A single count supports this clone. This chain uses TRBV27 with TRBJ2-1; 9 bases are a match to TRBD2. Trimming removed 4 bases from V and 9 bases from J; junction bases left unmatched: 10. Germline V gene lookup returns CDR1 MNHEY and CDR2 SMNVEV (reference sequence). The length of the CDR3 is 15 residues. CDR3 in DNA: TGTGCCAGCAGTTCCGGACTAGCGCTCGGGAGTGAGCAGTTCTTC. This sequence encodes CASSSGLALGSEQFF.

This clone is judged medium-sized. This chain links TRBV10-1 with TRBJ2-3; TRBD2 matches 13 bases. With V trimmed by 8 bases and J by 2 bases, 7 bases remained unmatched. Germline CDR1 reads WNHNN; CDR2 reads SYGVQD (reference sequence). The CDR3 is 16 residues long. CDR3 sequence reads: CASSRTSGSFTDTQYF. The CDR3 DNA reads TGCGCCAGCTCAAGGACTAGCGGGAGTTTCACAGATACGCAGTATTTT.

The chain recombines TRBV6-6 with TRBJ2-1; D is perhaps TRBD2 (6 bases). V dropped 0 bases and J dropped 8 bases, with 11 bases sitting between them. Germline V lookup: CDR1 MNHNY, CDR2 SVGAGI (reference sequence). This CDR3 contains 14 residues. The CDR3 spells CASSYSLADDEQFF. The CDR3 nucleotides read TGTGCCAGCAGTTACTCACTAGCTGACGATGAGCAGTTCTTC.